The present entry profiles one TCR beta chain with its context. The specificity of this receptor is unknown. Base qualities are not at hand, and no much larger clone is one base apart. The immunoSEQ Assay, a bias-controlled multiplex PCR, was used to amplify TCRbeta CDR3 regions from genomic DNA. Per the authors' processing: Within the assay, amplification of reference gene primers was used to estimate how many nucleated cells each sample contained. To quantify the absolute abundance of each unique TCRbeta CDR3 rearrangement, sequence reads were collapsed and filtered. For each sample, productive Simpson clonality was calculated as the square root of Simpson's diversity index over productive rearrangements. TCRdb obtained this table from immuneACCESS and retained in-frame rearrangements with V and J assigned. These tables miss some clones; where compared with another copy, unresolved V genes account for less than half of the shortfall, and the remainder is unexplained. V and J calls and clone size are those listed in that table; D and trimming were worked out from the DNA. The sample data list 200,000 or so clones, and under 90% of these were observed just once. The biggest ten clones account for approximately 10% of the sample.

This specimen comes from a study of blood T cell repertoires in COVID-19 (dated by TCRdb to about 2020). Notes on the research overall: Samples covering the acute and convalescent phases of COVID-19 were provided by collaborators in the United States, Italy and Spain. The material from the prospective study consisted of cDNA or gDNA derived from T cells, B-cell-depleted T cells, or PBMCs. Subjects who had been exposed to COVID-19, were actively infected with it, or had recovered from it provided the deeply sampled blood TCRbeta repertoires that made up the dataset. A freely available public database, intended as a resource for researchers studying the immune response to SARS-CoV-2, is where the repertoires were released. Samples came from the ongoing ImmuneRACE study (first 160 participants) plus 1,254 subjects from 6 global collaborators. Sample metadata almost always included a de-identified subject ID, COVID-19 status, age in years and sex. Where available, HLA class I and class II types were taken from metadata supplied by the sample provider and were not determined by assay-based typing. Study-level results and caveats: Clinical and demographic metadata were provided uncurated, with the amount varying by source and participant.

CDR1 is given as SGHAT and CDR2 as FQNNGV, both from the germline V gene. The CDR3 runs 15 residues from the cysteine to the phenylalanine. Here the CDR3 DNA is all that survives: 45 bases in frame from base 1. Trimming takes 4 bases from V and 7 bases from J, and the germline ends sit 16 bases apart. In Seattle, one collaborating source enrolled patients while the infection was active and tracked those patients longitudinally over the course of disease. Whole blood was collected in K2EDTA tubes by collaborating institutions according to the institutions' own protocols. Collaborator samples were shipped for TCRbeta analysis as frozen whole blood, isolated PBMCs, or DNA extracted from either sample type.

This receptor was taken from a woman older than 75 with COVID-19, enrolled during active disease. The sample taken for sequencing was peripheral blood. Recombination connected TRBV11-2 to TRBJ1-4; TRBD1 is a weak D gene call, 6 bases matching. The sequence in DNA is TGTGCCAGCAGCTCGCTGACAGGTGATAGTGAAAAACTGTTTTTT. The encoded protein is CASSSLTGDSEKLFF.